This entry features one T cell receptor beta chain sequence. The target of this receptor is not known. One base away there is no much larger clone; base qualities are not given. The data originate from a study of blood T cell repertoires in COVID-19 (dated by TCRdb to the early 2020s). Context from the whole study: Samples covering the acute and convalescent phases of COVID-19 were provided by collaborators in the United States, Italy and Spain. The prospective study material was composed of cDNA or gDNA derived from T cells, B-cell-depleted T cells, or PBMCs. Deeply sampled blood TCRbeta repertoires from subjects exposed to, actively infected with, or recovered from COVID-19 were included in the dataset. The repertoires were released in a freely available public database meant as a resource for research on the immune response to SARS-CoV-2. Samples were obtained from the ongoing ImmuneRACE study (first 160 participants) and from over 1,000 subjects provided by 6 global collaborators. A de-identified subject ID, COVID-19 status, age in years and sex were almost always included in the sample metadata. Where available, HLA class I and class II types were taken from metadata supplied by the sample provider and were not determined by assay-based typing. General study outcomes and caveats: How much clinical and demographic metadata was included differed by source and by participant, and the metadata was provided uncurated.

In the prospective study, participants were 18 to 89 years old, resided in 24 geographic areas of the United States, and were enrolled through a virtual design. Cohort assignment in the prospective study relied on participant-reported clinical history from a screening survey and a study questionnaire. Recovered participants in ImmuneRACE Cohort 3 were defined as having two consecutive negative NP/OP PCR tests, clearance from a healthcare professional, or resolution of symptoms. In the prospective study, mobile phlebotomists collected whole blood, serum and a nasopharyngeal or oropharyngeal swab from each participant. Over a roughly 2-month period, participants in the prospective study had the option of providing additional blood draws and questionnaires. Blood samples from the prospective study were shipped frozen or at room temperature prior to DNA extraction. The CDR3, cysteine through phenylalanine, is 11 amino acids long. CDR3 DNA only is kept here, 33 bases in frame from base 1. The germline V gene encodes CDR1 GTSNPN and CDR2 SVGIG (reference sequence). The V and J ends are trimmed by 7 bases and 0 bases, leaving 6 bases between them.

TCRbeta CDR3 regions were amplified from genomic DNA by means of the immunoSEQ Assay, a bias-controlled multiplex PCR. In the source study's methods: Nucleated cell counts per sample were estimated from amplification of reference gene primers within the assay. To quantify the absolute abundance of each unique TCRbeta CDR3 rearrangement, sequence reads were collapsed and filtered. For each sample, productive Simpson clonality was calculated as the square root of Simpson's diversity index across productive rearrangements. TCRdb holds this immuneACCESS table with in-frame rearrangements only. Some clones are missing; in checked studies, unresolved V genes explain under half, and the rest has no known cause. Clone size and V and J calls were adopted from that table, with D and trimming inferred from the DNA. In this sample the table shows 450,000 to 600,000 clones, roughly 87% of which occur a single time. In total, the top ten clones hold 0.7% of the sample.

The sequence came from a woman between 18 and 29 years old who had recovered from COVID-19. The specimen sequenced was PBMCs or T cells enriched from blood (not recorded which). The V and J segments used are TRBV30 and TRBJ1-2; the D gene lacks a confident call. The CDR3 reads CAYSSNYGYTF. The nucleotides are TGTGCCTACAGCTCTAACTATGGCTACACCTTC.